The entry that follows covers one TCR beta chain sequence. This sample was taken from a study of T-cell memory formation after mild COVID-19. J lost 10 bases, V lost 0 bases, and 8 bases had no gene match. This CDR3 region has 14 residues. Germline V CDR1 and CDR2: MNHNS, SASEGT. 5'RACE primed from the constant segment yielded TCR alpha and TCR beta cDNA libraries bearing sample barcodes and UMIs. MiXCR, run by TCRdb on the 5' RACE reads, gives a single entry per CDR3 protein. The top ten hold 2.5% to 4% of the sample, which has roughly 160,000 distinct CDR3 sequences, 10% to 15% seen once. This sequence was found in a man younger than 30 who had mild COVID-19 (a few samples of this study predate the infection). Cell type and time point are not known. The source material was PBMCs or a T cell subset sorted from them (not recorded which). The chain employs TRBV6-1 and TRBJ1-1; 7 nucleotides line up with TRBD1. The CDR3 nucleotides are TGTGCCAGCAGTGAAGCCTCTTTAGGGGGCACAGCTTTCTTT. Its protein is CASSEASLGGTAFF.